There are a few counts of the clone carrying this T cell receptor beta chain. Its antigen remains unknown. Expressed TCRB transcripts were sequenced after all isolated RNA was converted to cDNA. Reads from naive, central memory and regulatory T cell samples averaged roughly 3.3 million. Clones were read by immunoSEQ multiplex PCR, and TCRdb kept only the in-frame ones, dropping some. Of roughly 160,000 clones listed, approximately 8.1% are singletons. This entry comes from a study of beta chain features in type 1 diabetes. Study outcomes and limitations: PCR might favor shorter templates, but any such skew would affect patients and controls equally. Shortening that was moderate but significant affected the TCRB CDR3s of Type 1 diabetes patients in all four CD4+ subsets.

The single heparinised draw taken from each donor contained roughly 100 mL of blood on average. Markers CD45RO/CCR7/CD25/CD127/CD95/CD27 served to sort CD4+ naive, central memory, regulatory and stem cell-like memory cells. The CDR3 sequence is 13 residues long. Germline V gives CDR1 SGHRS, CDR2 YFSETQ. V trimming: 6 bases; J trimming: 3 bases; junction bases outside the gene matches: 4. V is TRBV5-1 and J is TRBJ2-7; TRBD1 agrees at 9 bases. The receptor's source is a man aged 18 to 35 with type 1 diabetes. Sequencing was performed on central memory CD4+ T cells from blood. CDR3 nucleotides: TGCGCCAGCAACTCGGGACAGGGCTACGAGCAGTACTTC. It specifies CASNSGQGYEQYF.